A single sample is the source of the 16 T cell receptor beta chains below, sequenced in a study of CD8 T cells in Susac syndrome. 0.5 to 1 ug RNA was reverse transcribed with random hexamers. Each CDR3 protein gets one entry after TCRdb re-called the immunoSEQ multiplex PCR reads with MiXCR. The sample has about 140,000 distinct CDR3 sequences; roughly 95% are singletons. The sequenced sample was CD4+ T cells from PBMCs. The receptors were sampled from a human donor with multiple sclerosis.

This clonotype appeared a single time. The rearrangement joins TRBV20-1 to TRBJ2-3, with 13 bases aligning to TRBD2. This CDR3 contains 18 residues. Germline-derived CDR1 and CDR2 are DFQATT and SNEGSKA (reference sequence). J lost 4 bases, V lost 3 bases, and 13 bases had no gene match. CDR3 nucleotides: TGCAGTGCTAGCCCCATCCCCGGGACTAGCGGGAACGCAGATACGCAGTATTTT. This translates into CSASPIPGTSGNADTQYF.

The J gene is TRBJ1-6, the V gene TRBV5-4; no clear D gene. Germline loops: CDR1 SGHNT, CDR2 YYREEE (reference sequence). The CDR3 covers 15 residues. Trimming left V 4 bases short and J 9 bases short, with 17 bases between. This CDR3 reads CASSPDGAVGSPLHF. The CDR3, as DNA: TGTGCCAGCAGCCCTGACGGAGCCGTAGGTTCACCCCTCCACTTT.

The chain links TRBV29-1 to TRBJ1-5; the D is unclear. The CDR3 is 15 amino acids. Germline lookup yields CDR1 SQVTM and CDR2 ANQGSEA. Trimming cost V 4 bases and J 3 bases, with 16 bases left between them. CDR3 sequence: CSVAGGSADNQPQHF. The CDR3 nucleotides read TGCAGCGTTGCGGGAGGATCGGCAGACAATCAGCCCCAGCATTTT.

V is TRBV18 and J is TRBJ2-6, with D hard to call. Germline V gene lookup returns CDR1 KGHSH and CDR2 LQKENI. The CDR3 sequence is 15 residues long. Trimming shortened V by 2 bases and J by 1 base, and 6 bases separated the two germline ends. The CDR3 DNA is TGTGCCAGCTCACCAAAGGTATCTGGGGCCAACGTCCTGACTTTC. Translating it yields CASSPKVSGANVLTF.

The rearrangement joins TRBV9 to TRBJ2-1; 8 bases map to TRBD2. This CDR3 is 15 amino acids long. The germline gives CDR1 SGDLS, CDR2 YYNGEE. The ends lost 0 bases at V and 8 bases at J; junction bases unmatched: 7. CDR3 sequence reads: CASSVDPGGLDEQFF. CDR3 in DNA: TGTGCCAGCAGCGTAGACCCGGGGGGGTTGGATGAGCAGTTCTTC.

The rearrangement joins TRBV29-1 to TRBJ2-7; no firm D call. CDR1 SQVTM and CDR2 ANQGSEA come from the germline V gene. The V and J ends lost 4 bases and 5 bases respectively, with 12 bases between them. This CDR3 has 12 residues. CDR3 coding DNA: TGCAGCGTTGTACAGCCCGGCGACGAGCAGTACTTC. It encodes CSVVQPGDEQYF.

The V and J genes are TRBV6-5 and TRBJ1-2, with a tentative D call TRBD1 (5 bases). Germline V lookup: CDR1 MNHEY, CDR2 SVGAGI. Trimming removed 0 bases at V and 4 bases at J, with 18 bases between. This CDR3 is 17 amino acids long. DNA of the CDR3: TGTGCCAGCAGTTACTCGAATCGGGGCGGACCTCGCTATGGCTACACCTTC. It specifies CASSYSNRGGPRYGYTF.

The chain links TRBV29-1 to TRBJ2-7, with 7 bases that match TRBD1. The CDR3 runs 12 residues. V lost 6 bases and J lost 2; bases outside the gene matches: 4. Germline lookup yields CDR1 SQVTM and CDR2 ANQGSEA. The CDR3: CSVRDRAYEQYF. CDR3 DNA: TGCAGCGTCCGAGACAGGGCCTACGAGCAGTACTTC.

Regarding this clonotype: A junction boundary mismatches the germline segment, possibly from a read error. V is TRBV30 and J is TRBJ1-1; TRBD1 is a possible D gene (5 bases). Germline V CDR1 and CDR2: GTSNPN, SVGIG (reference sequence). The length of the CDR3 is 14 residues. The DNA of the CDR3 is TGTGCCTGGGGTGTTTGGGGGGTGAACACTGAAGCTTTCTTT. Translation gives CAWGVWGVNTEAFF.

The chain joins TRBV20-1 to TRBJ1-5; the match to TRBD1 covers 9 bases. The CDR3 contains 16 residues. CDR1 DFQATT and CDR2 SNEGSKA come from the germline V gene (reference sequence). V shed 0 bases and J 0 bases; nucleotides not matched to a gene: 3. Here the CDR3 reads CSARDVQGASNQPQHF. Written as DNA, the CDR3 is TGCAGTGCTAGAGATGTACAGGGGGCTAGCAATCAGCCCCAGCATTTT.

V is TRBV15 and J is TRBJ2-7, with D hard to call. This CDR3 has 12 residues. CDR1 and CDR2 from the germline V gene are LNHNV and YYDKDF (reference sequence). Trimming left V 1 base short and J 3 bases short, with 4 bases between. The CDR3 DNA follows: TGTGCCACCAGCAGAGCCGACTACGAGCAGTACTTC. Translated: CATSRADYEQYF.

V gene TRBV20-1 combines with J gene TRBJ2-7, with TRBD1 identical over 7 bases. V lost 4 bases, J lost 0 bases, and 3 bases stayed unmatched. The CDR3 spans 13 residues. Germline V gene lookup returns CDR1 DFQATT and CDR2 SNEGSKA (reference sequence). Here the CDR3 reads CSAKTGSSYEQYF. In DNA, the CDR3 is TGCAGTGCTAAGACAGGGAGCTCCTACGAGCAGTACTTC.

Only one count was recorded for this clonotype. In DNA, the CDR3 is TGTGCCAGCAGTGAAGCGGGGGACGGACACTCACCCCTCCACTTT. Its translation is CASSEAGDGHSPLHF. The rearrangement uses TRBV2 and TRBJ1-6; D may be TRBD1 (5 bases). The CDR3 sequence is 15 residues long. Germline values: CDR1 SNHLY, CDR2 FYNNEI. V lost 0 bases and J 10 bases, leaving 13 bases between the germline ends.

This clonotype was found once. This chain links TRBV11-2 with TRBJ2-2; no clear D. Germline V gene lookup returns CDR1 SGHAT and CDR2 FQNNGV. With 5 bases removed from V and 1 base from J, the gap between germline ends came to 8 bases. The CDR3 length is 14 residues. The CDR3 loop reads CASSPHLNTGELFF. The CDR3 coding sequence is TGTGCCAGCAGCCCGCACCTGAACACCGGGGAGCTGTTTTTT.

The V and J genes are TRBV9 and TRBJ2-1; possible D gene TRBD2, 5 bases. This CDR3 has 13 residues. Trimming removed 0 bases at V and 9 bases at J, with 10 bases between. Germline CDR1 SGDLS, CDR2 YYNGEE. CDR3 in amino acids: CASSVEPAAEQFF. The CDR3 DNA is TGTGCCAGCAGCGTAGAGCCAGCGGCTGAGCAGTTCTTC.

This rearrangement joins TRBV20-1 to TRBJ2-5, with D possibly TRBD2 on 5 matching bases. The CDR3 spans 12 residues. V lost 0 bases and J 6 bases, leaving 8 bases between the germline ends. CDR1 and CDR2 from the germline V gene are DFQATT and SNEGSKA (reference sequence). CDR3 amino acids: CSARDRGKTQYF. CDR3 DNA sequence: TGCAGTGCTAGAGATCGGGGAAAGACCCAGTACTTC.